What follows are 20 T cell receptor beta chains derived from one specimen sequenced in a study of blood T cell repertoires in COVID-19. Sequencing was performed with immunoSEQ multiplex PCR; in TCRdb, only in-frame clones are kept and a portion is missing. The sample has 150,000 to 200,000 clones; nearly 80% are singletons. Specimen: peripheral blood. These receptors were collected from a woman in her seventies with acute or convalescent COVID-19.

This clone has only one observation. The chain carries TRBV5-1 and TRBJ2-7, with D maybe TRBD1 (6 bases). V lost 4 bases and J lost 3, with 14 bases in between. The CDR3 sequence is 14 residues long. The germline V gene has CDR1 SGHRS and CDR2 YFSETQ. For the CDR3, the DNA is TGCGCCAGCAGCCTAAAATTGGACAGCTACGAGCAGTACTTC. It yields the protein CASSLKLDSYEQYF. The full variable domain, rest sourced from reference TRBV5-1 and TRBJ2-7, is KAGVTQTPRYLIKTRGQQVTLSCSPISGHRSVSWYQQTPGQGLQFLFEYFSETQRNKGNFPGRFSGRQFSNSRSEMNVSTLELGDSALYLCASSLKLDSYEQYFGPGTRLTVT.

This clone has just one count. The chain has TRBV20-1 and TRBJ1-6; maybe TRBD1 (6 bases). The ends were cut back, 3 bases at V and 8 bases at J, with 17 bases in the middle. The CDR3 sequence is 15 residues long. Germline values: CDR1 DFQATT, CDR2 SNEGSKA (reference sequence). CDR3 residues: CSASRQALGDSPLHF. The CDR3 bases are TGCAGTGCTAGTAGACAGGCCCTCGGAGATTCACCCCTCCACTTT.

This clone has a count of ten or more. The gene calls are TRBV2 and TRBJ2-3, with D uncertain. The V end lost 5 bases, the J end lost 4 bases, and 7 bases lay between the germline ends. The CDR3 length is 12 residues. Per the germline V gene, CDR1 is SNHLY and CDR2 is FYNNEI. In DNA, the CDR3 is TGTGCCAGCAGTAACTTGGCAGATACGCAGTATTTT. Translated: CASSNLADTQYF.

The V gene is TRBV6-5, the J gene TRBJ2-7, with D perhaps matching TRBD1 (5 bases). CDR1 and CDR2 (germline): MNHEY, SVGAGI. Deletions cut 5 bases from V and 6 bases from J, with 20 bases between. The CDR3 is 15 residues long. CDR3 sequence reads: CASSTLGQGLAEQYF. The CDR3 DNA follows: TGTGCCAGCAGTACATTGGGGCAGGGTTTGGCCGAGCAGTACTTC.

The rearrangement uses TRBV10-3 and TRBJ1-4; perhaps TRBD1 as D (6 bases). Germline CDR1 ENHRY, CDR2 SYGVKD. V was shortened by 8 bases and J by 3 bases, with 7 bases between the two germline ends. This CDR3 comprises 12 residues. CDR3 bases: TGTGCCATCGGACAGCCTAATGAAAAACTGTTTTTT. Translating it yields CAIGQPNEKLFF.

The chain employs TRBV6-5 and TRBJ2-7, with no clear D. CDR1 and CDR2 from the germline V gene are MNHEY and SVGAGI. CDR3 length: 13 amino acids. The V end lost 6 bases, the J end lost 3 bases, and 12 bases lay between the germline ends. The CDR3 region has the DNA TGTGCCAGCAGCCAACCACAAATCTACGAGCAGTACTTC. This translates into CASSQPQIYEQYF.

This clone was observed many times. The V call is TRBV19, the J call TRBJ2-1; TRBD2 agrees at 11 bases. Germline CDR1 is LNHDA and CDR2 is SQIVND (reference sequence). The CDR3 has 16 amino acids. J lost 4 bases, V lost 6 bases, and 8 bases had no gene match. This chain's CDR3 is CASSTTGTSGYNEQFF. The CDR3 nucleotides are TGTGCCAGTAGCACCACTGGGACTAGCGGTTACAATGAGCAGTTCTTC.

The J gene is TRBJ2-1, the V gene TRBV6-5; 10 bases fit TRBD2. Germline CDR1 reads MNHEY; CDR2 reads SVGAGI. J was trimmed by 6 bases and V by 5 bases; bases with no gene match: 7. This CDR3 region has 15 residues. The CDR3 DNA follows: TGTGCCAGCAGTACTCTAGCGGGAGCGGGCAATGAGCAGTTCTTC. Amino acid sequence: CASSTLAGAGNEQFF.

This chain connects TRBV3-1 (or the pseudogene TRBV3-2) to TRBJ2-1, with 11 bases that match TRBD2. V shed 0 bases, J shed 5 bases, and the junction held 3 bases outside the gene matches. The CDR3 is 16 amino acids. The V gene's germline CDR1 is LGHDT and CDR2 YNNKEL (reference sequence). The CDR3 here is CASSQDTLAGDNEQFF. CDR3 nucleotide sequence: TGTGCCAGCAGCCAAGACACACTAGCGGGGGACAATGAGCAGTTCTTC.

This clone has only a few counts. The rearrangement uses TRBV9 and TRBJ2-5, with D perhaps TRBD2 (6 bases). Germline V gene lookup returns CDR1 SGDLS and CDR2 YYNGEE. CDR3 length: 13 residues. With 3 bases removed from V and 4 bases from J, the gap between germline ends came to 10 bases. The CDR3 spells CASSEFGGETQYF. As DNA, the CDR3 is TGTGCCAGCAGCGAGTTCGGGGGAGAGACCCAGTACTTC.

This rearrangement joins TRBV2 to TRBJ1-5; D might be TRBD1 (5 bases). The germline CDR1 and CDR2 sequences are SNHLY and FYNNEI. V shed 4 bases and J shed 2 bases, with 9 bases lying between them. The CDR3 has 14 amino acids. CDR3 nucleotides: TGTGCCAGCAGTGCAGGGTATGGCAATCAGCCCCAGCATTTT. Encoded protein: CASSAGYGNQPQHF.

The rearrangement joins TRBV15 to TRBJ2-5; D remains ambiguous. The CDR3 covers 15 residues. CDR1 and CDR2 from the germline V gene are LNHNV and YYDKDF (reference sequence). Trimming took off 2 bases at V and 3 bases at J, with 13 bases between the two ends. CDR3 sequence: CATSRSGLLEETQYF. CDR3 nucleotides: TGTGCCACCAGCAGATCCGGTCTTCTTGAAGAGACCCAGTACTTC.

This clone was detected only a few times. The gene calls are TRBV27 and TRBJ1-1, with D perhaps TRBD1 (6 bases). This CDR3 has 15 residues. Deletions cut 10 bases from V and 3 bases from J, with 21 bases between. Germline V gene data show CDR1 as MNHEY and CDR2 as SMNVEV (reference sequence). The CDR3 here is CAIGENRASDTEAFF. Here the CDR3 DNA reads TGTGCCATAGGGGAAAACAGGGCGTCGGACACTGAAGCTTTCTTT.

The chain's CDR3 is CASSLLRKETQYF. In DNA, the CDR3 is TGTGCCAGCAGTTTATTGCGGAAAGAGACCCAGTACTTC. This chain links TRBV12-3 or TRBV12-4 with TRBJ2-5; D not certain. The CDR3 has 13 residues. Trimming left V 2 bases short and J 3 bases short, with 7 bases between.

The chain uses TRBV29-1 and TRBJ2-3, with 10 bases that match TRBD2. Trimming cost V 4 bases and J 1 base; bases outside gene matches: 2. The CDR3 is made up of 14 amino acids. The germline V gene has CDR1 SQVTM and CDR2 ANQGSEA. This CDR3 reads CSVAGLAGTDTQYF. CDR3 nucleotide sequence: TGCAGCGTTGCAGGACTAGCGGGCACAGATACGCAGTATTTT.

The genes are TRBV5-1 and TRBJ1-1; 7 bases match TRBD1. The CDR3 runs 14 residues. V dropped 3 bases and J dropped 1; count of bases not matched to a gene: 3. Germline V gene data show CDR1 as SGHRS and CDR2 as YFSETQ. DNA for the CDR3: TGCGCCAGCAGCTCGGACAGGCGGAACACTGAAGCTTTCTTT. It is translated as CASSSDRRNTEAFF.

This clone was recorded once. The chain links TRBV7-2 to TRBJ2-2; a weak D match, TRBD1 (5 bases). Germline CDR1 is SGHTA and CDR2 is FQGNSA. The CDR3 is 17 amino acids. The ends were cut back, 0 bases at V and 2 bases at J, with 13 bases in the middle. The DNA for the CDR3 is TGTGCCAGCAGCTTAGCTGTTTTACAGGCTAACACCGGGGAGCTGTTTTTT. Translated, it gives CASSLAVLQANTGELFF.

The genes are TRBV2 and TRBJ1-6; TRBD1 is a possible D gene (6 bases). Trimming left V 4 bases short and J 5 bases short, with 12 bases between. Germline lookup yields CDR1 SNHLY and CDR2 FYNNEI. This CDR3 has 15 amino acids. CDR3: CASSGQGNDNSPLHF. The CDR3 DNA reads as TGTGCCAGCAGTGGGCAGGGGAACGATAATTCACCCCTCCACTTT.

The gene calls are TRBV6-5 and TRBJ2-6; D is perhaps TRBD1 (6 bases). Germline-derived CDR1 and CDR2 are MNHEY and SVGAGI. Trimming pared 6 bases from V and 0 bases from J, leaving 9 bases between. The CDR3 runs 15 residues. CDR3 sequence reads: CASRKQGSGANVLTF. CDR3 DNA sequence: TGTGCCAGCAGGAAACAGGGCTCTGGGGCCAACGTCCTGACTTTC.

The CDR3 sequence: CASSGGGGATNDPPQHF. The CDR3 DNA reads TGTGCCAGCAGTGGGGGAGGGGGGGCGACGAACGATCCGCCCCAGCATTTT. The rearrangement joins TRBV2 to TRBJ1-5; D is perhaps TRBD1 (6 bases). Germline V gives CDR1 SNHLY, CDR2 FYNNEI. V lost 4 bases, J lost 9 bases, and 25 bases lay in between. CDR3 length: 17 amino acids.